What follows are 11 T cell receptor beta chains derived from one specimen sequenced in a study of response to subunit inactivated influenza vaccine. TCRdb reprocessed the RT-PCR reads via MiXCR and lists one record per CDR3 protein. The profile shows 800,000 to 1,000,000 distinct CDR3 sequences, around 21% of them singletons. Sequenced material: PBMCs from blood, taken 5 days after vaccination. Every receptor here comes from a man aged 45-65 years who received an inactivated influenza vaccine.

This clonotype was counted only a few times. This CDR3 reads CASSRHREPDPTDTQYF. CDR3 nucleotides: TGTGCCAGCAGCCGACACCGGGAACCCGATCCCACAGATACGCAGTATTTT. This chain connects TRBV4-2 to TRBJ2-3, with D tentatively TRBD2 (5 bases). This CDR3 has 17 amino acids. With 4 bases removed from V and 2 bases from J, the gap between germline ends came to 19 bases. The germline V gene has CDR1 LGHNA and CDR2 YNFKEQ.

The chain joins TRBV4-2 to TRBJ2-7, with D unresolved. The CDR3 covers 13 residues. Trimming left V 8 bases short and J 6 bases short, with 17 bases between. Germline CDR1 and CDR2: LGHNA and YNFKEQ. CDR3 DNA: TGTGCCAGCGGCCCCGGGCTCGTCTGCGAGCAGTACTTC. This sequence encodes CASGPGLVCEQYF.

The chain joins TRBV12-3 or TRBV12-4 to TRBJ2-7; maybe TRBD2 (6 bases). The CDR3 contains 15 residues. V lost 3 bases, J lost 1 base, and 13 bases lay in between. DNA for the CDR3: TGTGCCAGCAGTTTGGCGGGGCCATCTTCCTACGAGCAGTACTTC. Its translation is CASSLAGPSSYEQYF.

The chain couples TRBV28 to TRBJ2-4; D possibly corresponds to TRBD1 (6 bases). CDR1 and CDR2 from the germline V gene are MDHEN and SYDVKM. The CDR3 runs 14 residues. Trimming left V 3 bases short and J 7 bases short, with 13 bases between. Here the CDR3 DNA reads TGTGCCAGCAGTTTGAACAGGGTAGTTAACATTCAGTACTTC. It codes for CASSLNRVVNIQYF. The full variable domain, rest sourced from reference TRBV28 and TRBJ2-4, is DVKVTQSSRYLVKRTGEKVFLECVQDMDHENMFWYRQDPGLGLRLIYFSYDVKMKEKGDIPEGYSVSREKKERFSLILESASTNQTSMYLCASSLNRVVNIQYFGAGTRLSVL.

The chain couples TRBV20-1 to TRBJ2-7, with D tentatively TRBD2 (6 bases). V shed 0 bases and J shed 6 bases, with 18 bases lying between them. This CDR3 has 15 amino acids. Germline V gives CDR1 DFQATT, CDR2 SNEGSKA (reference sequence). CDR3 protein: CSARDPWGLVREQYF. CDR3 nucleotide sequence: TGCAGTGCTAGAGATCCTTGGGGACTCGTCCGCGAGCAGTACTTC.

This clonotype showed up just a few times. CDR3 sequence: CASSYGTGTGTVKQYF. In DNA, the CDR3 is TGTGCCAGCAGTTACGGCACCGGGACAGGGACTGTGAAGCAGTACTTC. V usage is TRBV6-5 and J usage is TRBJ2-7, with TRBD1 matching over 9 bases. Trimming cost V 2 bases and J 8 bases; bases outside gene matches: 13. This CDR3 has 16 residues. Germline V gives CDR1 MNHEY, CDR2 SVGAGI.

The V call is TRBV5-1, the J call TRBJ2-2; D could derive from TRBD1 or TRBD2 (6 bases each). Between the trimmed V and J ends, which lost 3 bases and 1 base, there was a span of 10 bases. CDR3 length equals 15 residues. Germline CDR1 SGHRS, CDR2 YFSETQ. The CDR3, as DNA: TGCGCCAGCAGCTGGGGGGCAGAGAACACCGGGGAGCTGTTTTTT. Translation gives CASSWGAENTGELFF.

The V call is TRBV11-3, the J call TRBJ2-3, with no clear D. Germline assignment: CDR1 SGHNT and CDR2 YENEEA. V lost 5 bases and J 4 bases, leaving 13 bases between the germline ends. CDR3 size: 14 residues. CDR3 amino acids: CASSTGIESDTQYF. The CDR3 DNA follows: TGTGCCAGCAGCACTGGTATCGAGTCAGATACGCAGTATTTT.

J is TRBJ2-5 and V is TRBV15; 8 nucleotides agree with TRBD1. Germline lookup yields CDR1 LNHNV and CDR2 YYDKDF (reference sequence). J was trimmed by 3 bases and V by 3 bases; bases with no gene match: 6. This CDR3 region has 15 residues. In DNA form, the CDR3 reads TGTGCCACCAGCAGCGGGGACAGGCTCGAAGAGACCCAGTACTTC. The encoded protein is CATSSGDRLEETQYF.

This clonotype came up a few times. The V and J genes are TRBV7-2 and TRBJ2-3, with D maybe TRBD2 (6 bases). Trimming took 5 bases from V and 6 from J, leaving 15 bases between them. The CDR3 consists of 14 residues. Germline values: CDR1 SGHTA, CDR2 FQGNSA. The CDR3 loop is CASSLLTAGDTQYF. CDR3 nucleotides: TGTGCCAGCAGCCTCCTGACTGCGGGGGATACGCAGTATTTT.

This clonotype was counted a few times. The chain is built from TRBV28 and TRBJ2-1, with D possibly matching TRBD2 (5 bases). V lost 3 bases and J lost 0, with 15 bases in between. The CDR3 loop spans 17 amino acids. Per the germline V gene, CDR1 is MDHEN and CDR2 is SYDVKM. The CDR3 bases are TGTGCCAGCAGTTTCTTGGAAGGACTGGGCTCCTACAATGAGCAGTTCTTC. The encoded protein is CASSFLEGLGSYNEQFF.